This T cell receptor (beta chain) derives from a study of Graves' ophthalmopathy and Graves' hyperthyroidism. As the template, RNA transcripts were used to amplify TCR beta CDR3 regions. The library came from an HTBI-primed first-round RT-PCR and a second-round multiplex PCR. From the multiplex PCR reads, TCRdb called clonotypes with MiXCR, one entry per CDR3 protein. This table has about 400,000 distinct CDR3 sequences, about 17% appearing once. The V gene's germline CDR1 is SGHAT and CDR2 FQNNGV. V lost 1 base, J lost 1 base, and 11 bases lay in between. The CDR3 covers 16 residues. This clonotype showed up many times.

This clonotype was sampled from a woman between 18 and 29 years old with Graves' ophthalmopathy. Sequenced input: peripheral blood. This rearrangement joins TRBV11-2 to TRBJ1-5, with D unresolved. The CDR3 region has the DNA TGTGCCAGCAGCTTAGTCGAAGAAGGCAGCAATCAGCCCCAGCATTTT. Encoded protein: CASSLVEEGSNQPQHF.